Listed below are T cell receptor beta chains from one sample, sequenced in a study of tumor and adjacent non-tumor tissue in lung cancer. TCRdb reanalysed the multiplex PCR reads using MiXCR and keeps one entry per CDR3 protein. The table lists about 80,000 distinct CDR3 sequences, roughly 80% of them singletons, with 51% in the top ten. The sequenced sample was distant non-tumor lung tissue. Receptors originate from a man in his fifties or sixties with non-small cell lung cancer. Each CDR3 is given with its conserved first and last residue. The D gene is left open where the match is weak. A row's size may be missing; if present it is once, few, many or a size class.

J gene: TRBJ2-5; clone size: NA; D gene: NA; V gene: TRBV11-3; CDR3 DNA: TGCACCAGCAGCTTTATCGGGGAAGAGACCCAGTACTTC; CDR3 protein: CTSSFIGEETQYF
J gene: TRBJ2-3; clone size: NA; D gene: NA; V gene: TRBV10-2; CDR3 DNA: TGCGCCAGCAGGCTGACTAGGGGGAGCTCGGATACGCAGTATTTT; CDR3 protein: CASRLTRGSSDTQYF
J gene: TRBJ2-7; clone size: once; D gene: NA; V gene: TRBV10-2; CDR3 DNA: TGCGACAGCAGTGACAGGCAGGTGTACGAGCAGTACTTC; CDR3 protein: CDSSDRQVYEQYF
J gene: TRBJ2-3; clone size: NA; D gene: TRBD2; V gene: TRBV12-3/TRBV12-4; CDR3 DNA: TGTGCCAGCAGTCGGGGTAGCGCGGGAGTCACGGGGCTGTATTTT; CDR3 protein: CASSRGSAGVTGLYF
J gene: TRBJ2-7; clone size: NA; D gene: NA; V gene: TRBV20-1; CDR3 DNA: TGCAGTGCTACCCCCCGGCGGGTAGACAATGAGCAGTACTTC; CDR3 protein: CSATPRRVDNEQYF
J gene: TRBJ2-7; clone size: NA; D gene: TRBD2; V gene: TRBV12-3/TRBV12-4; CDR3 DNA: TGTGCCAGCAGTTCGGGGGGAGAGCGGTACTTC; CDR3 protein: CASSSGGERYF
J gene: TRBJ2-1; clone size: NA; D gene: NA; V gene: TRBV11-2; CDR3 DNA: TGTGCCAGCATCACCCTCCGGGGCAGGGTGGGGAATGAGCAGTTCTTC; CDR3 protein: CASITLRGRVGNEQFF
J gene: TRBJ2-3; clone size: NA; D gene: NA; V gene: TRBV20-1; CDR3 DNA: TGCAGTGCTAGTACGGAAAAAAGGGGTCCACATACGCAGTATTTT; CDR3 protein: CSASTEKRGPHTQYF
J gene: TRBJ2-7; clone size: NA; D gene: TRBD1; V gene: TRBV12-3/TRBV12-4; CDR3 DNA: TGTTCCAACGCGACCCGGACAGGGGCTAACGAGCAGTACTTC; CDR3 protein: CSNATRTGANEQYF
J gene: TRBJ1-1; clone size: NA; D gene: NA; V gene: TRBV4-2; CDR3 DNA: TGTTCCAGCAGCCAAGTCGGACAGCTTGAGAACATTGAAGTTTTCTTT; CDR3 protein: CSSSQVGQLENIEVFF
J gene: TRBJ2-7; clone size: NA; D gene: NA; V gene: TRBV4-2; CDR3 DNA: TGTGCCAGCAGCCAAGATTTACGAGATCTGGGGAAGCATTACTTC; CDR3 protein: CASSQDLRDLGKHYF
J gene: TRBJ1-2; clone size: NA; D gene: NA; V gene: TRBV11-3; CDR3 DNA: TGTGCCAGCAGCCCACGGGACGCCAACTATGACTACACCTTC; CDR3 protein: CASSPRDANYDYTF
J gene: TRBJ2-7; clone size: many; D gene: NA; V gene: TRBV7-8; CDR3 DNA: TGTGCCAGCAGCTTTGGATCCTACGAGCAGTACTTC; CDR3 protein: CASSFGSYEQYF
J gene: TRBJ2-7; clone size: NA; D gene: TRBD1; V gene: TRBV18; CDR3 DNA: TGTGCCAGCTCACCACTTGGCCGGGACAGGGTGGCCTACGAGCAGTACTTC; CDR3 protein: CASSPLGRDRVAYEQYF
J gene: TRBJ2-7; clone size: NA; D gene: NA; V gene: TRBV20-1; CDR3 DNA: TGCAGTGTGTACGCAGCTAGATCCTACGAGCAATACTTC; CDR3 protein: CSVYAARSYEQYF
J gene: TRBJ2-7; clone size: NA; D gene: NA; V gene: TRBV13; CDR3 DNA: TGTGTCAGCAGCTTGAGGGGGAGCCGGTACGAGCATTACTTC; CDR3 protein: CVSSLRGSRYEHYF
J gene: TRBJ2-7; clone size: NA; D gene: TRBD1; V gene: TRBV12-3/TRBV12-4; CDR3 DNA: TGTGCCAGCAGTTTTACCGGGACAGGGGGCGAGCAGTACTTC; CDR3 protein: CASSFTGTGGEQYF
J gene: TRBJ1-5; clone size: few; D gene: NA; V gene: TRBV6-1; CDR3 DNA: TGTGCCAGCAGACCCGGCGGGAGGTATAGCAATCAGCCCCTGCATTTT; CDR3 protein: CASRPGGRYSNQPLHF
J gene: TRBJ2-2; clone size: many; D gene: TRBD2; V gene: TRBV4-3; CDR3 DNA: TGCGCCAGCAGCCAAGATCCGGGAGGAAGCACCGGGGAGCTGTTTTTT; CDR3 protein: CASSQDPGGSTGELFF
J gene: TRBJ2-3; clone size: NA; D gene: TRBD2; V gene: TRBV29-1; CDR3 DNA: TGCGGCGCCATAAGAATAGCGGGAGGCAGCACAGATAGGCAGTATTTT; CDR3 protein: CGAIRIAGGSTDRQYF
J gene: TRBJ1-1; clone size: NA; D gene: NA; V gene: TRBV20-1; CDR3 DNA: TGCAGGTCGAGACAGTTGAACACTGAAGCTTTCTTT; CDR3 protein: CRSRQLNTEAFF
J gene: TRBJ2-2; clone size: NA; D gene: NA; V gene: TRBV4-1; CDR3 DNA: TGCGCCAACAGCCTTTTATCCGGGGAGCTGTTTTTT; CDR3 protein: CANSLLSGELFF
J gene: TRBJ2-2; clone size: NA; D gene: NA; V gene: TRBV19; CDR3 DNA: TGTGCCAGTAGTTTTAGGGGGGTCCCCGGGGAGCTGTTTTTT; CDR3 protein: CASSFRGVPGELFF
J gene: TRBJ2-3; clone size: NA; D gene: TRBD2; V gene: TRBV11-2; CDR3 DNA: TGTGCCAACAAGGGAGGGGCGGGGCTCAGCACAGATACGCAATATTTT; CDR3 protein: CANKGGAGLSTDTQYF
J gene: TRBJ2-5; clone size: once; D gene: NA; V gene: TRBV12-3/TRBV12-4; CDR3 DNA: TGTGCCATCAGATTTCGACAGTTGAGGGGCGGCGGAGAGACCCAGTACTTC; CDR3 protein: CAIRFRQLRGGGETQYF
J gene: TRBJ2-7; clone size: NA; D gene: NA; V gene: TRBV20-1; CDR3 DNA: TGCAGTACTAGTCGCCTGGGGAACTACGAGCAGTACTTC; CDR3 protein: CSTSRLGNYEQYF
J gene: TRBJ2-7; clone size: NA; D gene: NA; V gene: TRBV20-1; CDR3 DNA: TGCAGGGAGAGAGGGGACAATCAGTACTTC; CDR3 protein: CRERGDNQYF
J gene: TRBJ2-7; clone size: many; D gene: NA; V gene: TRBV4-1; CDR3 DNA: TGCGCCAGCAGCCAAGACAGGGGCACTTCCTACGAGCAGTACTTC; CDR3 protein: CASSQDRGTSYEQYF
J gene: TRBJ1-5; clone size: NA; D gene: NA; V gene: TRBV5-4; CDR3 DNA: TGTGCCGGCAGCTTTTTTGGGGGAAGCAATCAGTCCCAGCATTTT; CDR3 protein: CAGSFFGGSNQSQHF
J gene: TRBJ2-2; clone size: NA; D gene: NA; V gene: TRBV4-3; CDR3 DNA: TGCGCCAGCAACCATTTAGCGAGAGAAATGGCCGGGGAGCTGTTTTTT; CDR3 protein: CASNHLAREMAGELFF
J gene: TRBJ2-7; clone size: NA; D gene: NA; V gene: TRBV4-1; CDR3 DNA: TGCGCCAGCAGCCAAGATGAGGAGTGGGAGCAGTACTTC; CDR3 protein: CASSQDEEWEQYF
J gene: TRBJ2-3; clone size: NA; D gene: NA; V gene: TRBV24-1; CDR3 DNA: TGTGCCACCAGTGATTTCGGGGGTGGCACAGATACGCAGTATTTT; CDR3 protein: CATSDFGGGTDTQYF
J gene: TRBJ2-3; clone size: NA; D gene: NA; V gene: TRBV5-1; CDR3 DNA: TGTGCCAGCAGCTTGGACAGTCCGAGCGCAGATACGCAGTGTTTT; CDR3 protein: CASSLDSPSADTQCF
J gene: TRBJ1-5; clone size: NA; D gene: NA; V gene: TRBV18; CDR3 DNA: TGTGCCAGCTCACCACCGGGTCCCGATCAGCCCCAGCATTTT; CDR3 protein: CASSPPGPDQPQHF
J gene: TRBJ2-1; clone size: NA; D gene: NA; V gene: TRBV6-2/TRBV6-3; CDR3 DNA: TGTGCCAGCAGCCGCCGCTGGTATGATGAGCAGTTCTTC; CDR3 protein: CASSRRWYDEQFF
J gene: TRBJ1-1; clone size: NA; D gene: TRBD1; V gene: TRBV11-3; CDR3 DNA: TGTGCCAGCAGCTTAGATGGGGACAGGGTGAACACTGATACTTCCTTT; CDR3 protein: CASSLDGDRVNTDTSF
J gene: TRBJ2-1; clone size: NA; D gene: NA; V gene: TRBV6-2/TRBV6-3; CDR3 DNA: TGTGGCAACATCGACCGGACAGCCCGCAATGAGCAGTTCTTC; CDR3 protein: CGNIDRTARNEQFF